The clone carrying this T cell receptor beta chain has a count of ten or more. No antigen is known for it. Criteria for exclusion of patients were uncontrolled infection, other autoimmune disease, pregnancy or lactation. Amplified TCR beta CDR3 regions came from RNA transcripts. First-round RT-PCR targeting the TCR CDR3 was performed with the HTBI primer set. TCRdb re-analysed the multiplex PCR reads in MiXCR, keeping a single row per CDR3 protein. The profile shows fewer than 350,000 distinct CDR3 sequences, roughly 18% of them singletons. The data were obtained in a study of T cells in Graves' hyperthyroidism and ophthalmopathy. Points from the study as a whole: Researchers report that a 13 V-J model separated ophthalmopathy from stable hyperthyroidism. Among thyroid clonotypes expanded above 0.001, most also appeared in blood.

With 8 bases clipped from V and 2 bases from J, the junction kept 2 bases outside the gene matches. The CDR3 is made up of 12 amino acids. Germline V gene data show CDR1 as ENHRY and CDR2 as SYGVKD. This chain uses TRBV10-3 with TRBJ2-5; 7 bases are a match to TRBD1. The sample taken for sequencing was blood. The sequence was obtained from a woman aged 50 to 60 with Graves' hyperthyroidism. This chain's CDR3 is CAIGDSQETQYF. CDR3 sequence (DNA): TGTGCCATCGGGGACAGTCAAGAGACCCAGTACTTC.